The T cell receptor (beta chain) described here comes from a study of control samples from healthy donors and cancer patients. This CDR3 comprises 13 residues. Germline CDR1 reads LNHDA; CDR2 reads SQIVND (reference sequence). J gave up 4 bases and V 6 bases, and 5 bases lay outside the gene matches. Here immunoSEQ multiplex PCR was the method, and the copy in TCRdb shows in-frame clones only, minus some. The table lists roughly 63,000 clones, 90% of them singletons, with 6% in the top ten. The sequence derives from a man aged 55-75 years with colorectal cancer. The gene calls are TRBV19 and TRBJ1-1, with TRBD1 identical over 7 bases. The sequencing input was PBMCs. CDR3 nucleotide sequence: TGTGCCAGTAGGACAGGGTTTGGCACTGAAGCTTTCTTT. Translation gives CASRTGFGTEAFF.